This TCR beta chain was captured in a study of blood T cell repertoires in COVID-19. Study summary: Sources were T cells, B-cell-depleted T cells, or PBMCs; the material itself was cDNA or gDNA.

Everyone who took part was roughly 18 to 89 years old, and they came from about 25 US areas. Participants were placed into cohorts based on the clinical history they reported. Donors in Cohort 3 counted as recovered after two negative PCRs, clearance, or symptom resolution. As to this clone: Other DNA sequences of this sample code for an identical CDR3.

The assay was immunoSEQ multiplex PCR, and TCRdb's table has in-frame clones only and misses some. The sample lists 260,000 or so clones, about 85% occurring once. Trimming left V 0 bases short and J 1 base short, with 7 bases between. Germline lookup yields CDR1 LGHDT and CDR2 YNNKEL (reference sequence). This CDR3 is built from 14 residues. The V gene is TRBV3-1 (or the pseudogene TRBV3-2), the J gene TRBJ2-7; D is undetermined. The source of this sequence is a woman aged 50 to 60 who had recovered from COVID-19. The sample was PBMCs or T cells enriched from blood (not recorded which). CDR3 nucleotides: TGTGCCAGCAGCCAAGATCGGTTTTCCTACGAGCAGTACTTC. Residues: CASSQDRFSYEQYF.